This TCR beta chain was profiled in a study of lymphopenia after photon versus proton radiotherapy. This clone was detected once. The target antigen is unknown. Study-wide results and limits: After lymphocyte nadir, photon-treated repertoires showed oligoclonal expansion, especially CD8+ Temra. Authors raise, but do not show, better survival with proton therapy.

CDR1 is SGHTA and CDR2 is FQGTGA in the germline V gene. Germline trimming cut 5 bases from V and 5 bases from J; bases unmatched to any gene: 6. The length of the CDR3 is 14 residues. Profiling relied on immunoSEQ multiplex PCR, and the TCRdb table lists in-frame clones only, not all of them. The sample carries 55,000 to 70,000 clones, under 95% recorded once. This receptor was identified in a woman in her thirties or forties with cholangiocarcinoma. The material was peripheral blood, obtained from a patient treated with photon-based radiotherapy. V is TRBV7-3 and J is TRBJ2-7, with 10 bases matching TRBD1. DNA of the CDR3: TGTGCCAGCAGCCCCGGGACAGGGGTCAACGAGCAGTACTTC. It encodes CASSPGTGVNEQYF.